These 15 T cell receptor beta chains share one sample of origin, sequenced in a study of shared clonotypes between healthy human individuals (dated by TCRdb to about 2020). For the CD8 naive samples, CD45RO-negative cells were positively selected for CCR7, yielding a CD45RA+CCR7+ population from which TemRA cells were excluded. Library preparation was by the immunoSEQ multiplex PCR assay. Sourced from immuneACCESS, this table was stored by TCRdb with only in-frame sequences that have V and J called. A share of the clones is absent; for the studies checked, an unresolved V gene accounts for under half, and the remainder has no known explanation. The sample table contains millions of clones; only one count was recorded for approximately 94% of them. The ten largest account for roughly 1.1% of the sample. The sequencing input was naive CD8+ T cells sorted from blood. This specimen's cell subset or site label, interpreted: CD45RA+CCR7+. Every receptor here comes from a man in his late teens or twenties in good health.

This chain joins TRBV27 and TRBJ2-3; D may be TRBD2 (5 bases). Trimming removed 6 bases from V and 3 bases from J, with 19 bases in between. The CDR3 is 16 amino acids. Germline CDR1 reads MNHEY; CDR2 reads SMNVEV (reference sequence). DNA of the CDR3: TGTGCCAGCAGAAACCCCGCCGGGGTCGGGACAGATACGCAGTATTTT. The encoded protein is CASRNPAGVGTDTQYF.

This chain connects TRBV28 to TRBJ2-7; D gene unclear. The ends were cut back, 4 bases at V and 0 bases at J, with 13 bases in the middle. CDR1 is MDHEN and CDR2 is SYDVKM in the germline V gene. This CDR3 is 15 amino acids long. CDR3 bases: TGTGCCAGCAGTTCCCAGTGGGTGTACTCCTACGAGCAGTACTTC. It is translated as CASSSQWVYSYEQYF.

The gene calls are TRBV29-1 and TRBJ2-7; D not resolved. V gave up 5 bases and J gave up 5 bases, with 13 bases separating them. This CDR3 spans 12 amino acids. Per the germline V gene, CDR1 is SQVTM and CDR2 is ANQGSEA. Here the CDR3 DNA reads TGCAGCGTTTCGCCCCGGGCCGACGAGCAGTACTTC. This encodes CSVSPRADEQYF.

Worth noting for this clone: Other DNA sequences in this specimen translate into the identical CDR3. This sequence joins TRBV29-1 and TRBJ1-1; no reliable D call. V gave up 4 bases and J gave up 0 bases, with 6 bases separating them. The CDR3 runs to 12 residues. Per the germline V gene, CDR1 is SQVTM and CDR2 is ANQGSEA. CDR3 nucleotide sequence: TGCAGCGTTGTCGAGTTGAACACTGAAGCTTTCTTT. Amino acids: CSVVELNTEAFF.

V is TRBV5-4 and J is TRBJ1-2; D possibly corresponds to TRBD1 (6 bases). The CDR3 runs 14 residues. The V end lost 0 bases, the J end lost 5 bases, and 11 bases lay between the germline ends. Germline CDR1 and CDR2: SGHNT and YYREEE (reference sequence). The CDR3 DNA is TGTGCCAGCAGCTTGGAGGGGGGGGATTATGGCTACACCTTC. It translates to CASSLEGGDYGYTF.

The chain joins TRBV4-1 to TRBJ1-5; 7 nucleotides line up with TRBD1. J was trimmed by 3 bases and V by 0 bases; bases with no gene match: 2. Germline lookup yields CDR1 MGHRA and CDR2 YSYEKL. This CDR3 region has 15 residues. The CDR3 nucleotides read TGCGCCAGCAGCCAAGAACAGGGGTACAATCAGCCCCAGCATTTT. Protein product: CASSQEQGYNQPQHF.

This clone has more than one count but fewer than ten. The V gene is TRBV7-9, the J gene TRBJ1-1; 7 bases align to TRBD1. The length of the CDR3 is 13 residues. V was clipped by 5 bases and J by 4 bases; unmatched bases: 4. Per germline, CDR1 SEHNR and CDR2 FQNEAQ (reference sequence). The CDR3 is CASSVGGFTEAFF. The CDR3 bases are TGTGCCAGCAGCGTAGGGGGCTTCACTGAAGCTTTCTTT. Together with reference TRBV7-9 and TRBJ1-1, the CDR3 gives the full variable domain: DTGVSQNPRHKITKRGQNVTFRCDPISEHNRLYWYRQTLGQGPEFLTYFQNEAQLEKSRLLSDRFSAERPKGSFSTLEIQRTEQGDSAMYLCASSVGGFTEAFFGQGTRLTVV.

In this sample, this clone turned up once. CDR3 in amino acids: CASSYDVRGLQPQHF. The DNA of the CDR3 is TGTGCCAGCAGTTACGACGTCAGGGGGCTCCAGCCCCAGCATTTT. The gene calls are TRBV6-6 and TRBJ1-5; 8 bases agree with TRBD1. This CDR3 is 15 amino acids long. The V segment lost 2 bases and the J segment 7 bases; nucleotides outside the gene matches: 7. Germline CDR1 is MNHNY and CDR2 is SVGAGI (reference sequence).

The CDR3 bases are TGCGCCAGCAGCCGATCTACTGCGGGGGACTATGGCTACACCTTC. Its translation: CASSRSTAGDYGYTF. The chain employs TRBV4-3 and TRBJ1-2; D might be TRBD1 (5 bases). V lost 4 bases and J lost 3, with 15 bases in between. CDR1 is LGHNA, CDR2 YSLEER, per germline. There are 15 residues in the CDR3.

The genes are TRBV19 and TRBJ2-7; 7 bases align to TRBD1. This CDR3 has 12 amino acids. Germline V gene lookup returns CDR1 LNHDA and CDR2 SQIVND (reference sequence). V gave up 9 bases and J gave up 1 base; unmatched junction bases: 3. DNA of the CDR3: TGTGCCAGCGGGGACAGATCCTACGAGCAGTACTTC. This gives the protein CASGDRSYEQYF.

This sequence joins TRBV11-3 and TRBJ2-7; 7 bases are shared with TRBD1. The CDR3 sequence is 16 residues long. The germline CDR1 and CDR2 sequences are SGHNT and YENEEA. J was trimmed by 3 bases and V by 6 bases; bases with no gene match: 14. The DNA of the CDR3 is TGTGCCAGCAGTCACATGCCGGGACAGCTAATCTACGAGCAGTACTTC. This sequence encodes CASSHMPGQLIYEQYF.

V is TRBV4-1 and J is TRBJ2-7, with D possibly matching TRBD2 (6 bases). The V end was cut by 0 bases, the J end by 5 bases, with 14 bases between. In germline, CDR1 is MGHRA, CDR2 YSYEKL. CDR3 length: 15 residues. The CDR3 bases are TGCGCCAGCAGCCAAGAAACTAGCCCGGTTCACGAGCAGTACTTC. It is translated as CASSQETSPVHEQYF.

CDR3 sequence: CASYRGVIGYTF. For the CDR3, the DNA is TGTGCCAGTTACAGGGGGGTGATCGGCTACACCTTC. V and J are TRBV28 and TRBJ1-2; 8 positions agree with TRBD1. In germline, CDR1 is MDHEN, CDR2 SYDVKM. CDR3 length: 12 amino acids. The V gene end was trimmed by 9 bases and the J gene end by 8 bases; junction bases not matched to a gene: 8.

The chain links TRBV9 to TRBJ2-5; the D gene could be TRBD1 or TRBD2 (6 bases each). The CDR3 contains 12 residues. Deletions cut 4 bases from V and 5 bases from J, with 9 bases between. From germline, CDR1 is SGDLS and CDR2 YYNGEE. DNA for the CDR3: TGTGCCAGCAGCTCGGGGGCCGAGACCCAGTACTTC. It encodes CASSSGAETQYF. The whole variable domain, filled in from reference TRBV9 and TRBJ2-5, reads DSGVTQTPKHLITATGQRVTLRCSPRSGDLSVYWYQQSLDQGLQFLIQYYNGEERAKGNILERFSAQQFPDLHSELNLSSLELGDSALYFCASSSGAETQYFGPGTRLLVL.

The CDR3 DNA reads TGTGCCACCAGCGACTCAGGAACCAACACTGAAGCTTTCTTT. Amino acid sequence: CATSDSGTNTEAFF. The V call is TRBV15, the J call TRBJ1-1; D gene uncertain. Germline V CDR1 and CDR2: LNHNV, YYDKDF (reference sequence). The V gene lost 5 bases and the J gene lost 2 bases, with 12 bases spanning the gap. The CDR3 covers 14 residues. Filled out from reference TRBV15 and TRBJ1-1, the complete variable domain reads DAMVIQNPRYQVTQFGKPVTLSCSQTLNHNVMYWYQQKSSQAPKLLFHYYDKDFNNEADTPDNFQSRRPNTSFCFLDIRSPGLGDTAMYLCATSDSGTNTEAFFGQGTRLTVV.